This TCR beta chain was obtained from a study of post-analysis software for immune sequencing data (dated by TCRdb to between 2015 and 2016). The study in broad terms: The recorded disease courses included relapsing-remitting, secondary progressive and progressive-relapsing multiple sclerosis, and some patients had no subtype annotation. The multiple sclerosis patient repertoires were compared with 10 to 12 previously published healthy control repertoires from donors aged roughly 6 to 25 years. A subset of samples was prepared in parallel using single-end sample barcoding, then pooled and co-amplified after Illumina adapter ligation.

The paper's findings and limits, for the study overall: Significantly higher frequencies in patients than in controls were found for roughly 5 TRBV segments, including TRBV5-6, TRBV5-1 and TRBV20-1. The control group was slightly older than the multiple sclerosis patient group. Strong co-clustering of samples prepared in the same batch was shown by direct clustering with F measure, prompting a batch-effect correction. Normalized Chao1 diversity was significantly lower in multiple sclerosis patients than controls, suggesting substantial peripheral T-cell clonal expansion.

On this clonotype: Its binding antigen is unknown. No base qualities exist here, and no much larger clone lies one base off it.

Library preparation used PCR. TCRdb names Illumina HiSeq 2500 as the instrument used. To reduce PCR and sequencing biases, unique molecular identifiers were incorporated into the TCR beta cDNA libraries. Per 1 to 10 million input T cells, roughly 500,000 cDNA molecules were obtained, such that each molecule approximated one T cell. The patient libraries were prepared and sequenced using the same protocol as the earlier healthy control dataset. Within a given batch, samples were prepared together, multiplexed and sequenced on the same HiSeq lane. As for how the authors treated the data: Raw barcoded reads were processed with MIGEC, and single-read molecular identifier groups were discarded before consensus assembly and CDR3 extraction. VDJtools was used for post-analysis of the clonotype tables, with diversity normalized by down-sampling every dataset to the smallest sample size. Repertoire overlap clustering matched CDR3 amino acid but not nucleotide sequences to correct batch-related cross-sample contamination. TCRdb reworked the public reads: Q25 trimming with fastp, MiXCR clone assembly, productive beta chains retained. Here each entry gathers all rows of one CDR3 protein and keeps the most common genes and DNA. TCRdb assigned the V and J calls; the authors' analysis was not used. Here the sample has roughly 730,000 distinct CDR3 sequences; less than 35% occur a single time. Roughly 0.54% of the sample is in the top ten clones.

To demonstrate the VDJtools post-analysis software, the study profiled TCR beta repertoires from the peripheral blood of around 13 young patients with multiple sclerosis. The patients with multiple sclerosis were children and adolescents between roughly 6 and 16 years of age. CDR1 SNHLY and CDR2 FYNNEI are derived from the germline V gene. From the cysteine through the phenylalanine, the CDR3 covers 16 amino acids. Of all the DNA, just the CDR3 is kept, 48 bases in frame from base 1. The germline V and J ends show losses of 7 bases and 3 bases respectively, and no gene match explains 14 bases of the junction.

Sequencing used blood. This clonotype was sampled from a girl aged 10-17 years with multiple sclerosis. Recombination joined TRBV2 with TRBJ2-7, with 8 middle bases fitting TRBD1. CDR3 reads: CASNDDGQGPFYEQYF. DNA sequence: TGTGCCAGCAATGATGACGGACAGGGACCTTTCTACGAGCAGTACTTC.